One T cell receptor beta chain is described in this entry. The table lists this clonotype with many counts. What antigen it recognizes has not been identified. The sample holds no much larger clone one base away, and base qualities are not on file. The data belong to a study of CD8 T cells in ankylosing spondylitis (dated by TCRdb to about 2017). Describing the broader study: The study set out to find disease-linked TCR variants by profiling T cell receptor beta repertoires in ankylosing spondylitis patients and healthy donors. The whole study cohort included 108 healthy donors and around 24 ankylosing spondylitis patients. Samples of peripheral blood were taken, and for ankylosing spondylitis patients, synovial fluid was collected as well.

TCRdb records Illumina HiSeq 2500 as the sequencer. TCR beta libraries were prepared by quantitative 5'-RACE with molecular barcodes. The published analysis was carried out like this. A new computational method based on a probabilistic model of VDJ rearrangement was used to identify disease-linked TCR variants. TCRdb trimmed public reads at Q25 via fastp, called clones via MiXCR and kept in-frame beta chains. Each record represents a unique CDR3 protein, reported with the most common genes and DNA among its rows. These V and J calls rely on TCRdb rather than the paper's analysis. The sample has some 140,000 distinct CDR3 sequences on record, 6% to 8% of them singletons. The ten largest clones take up roughly 12% of the sample. The research as a whole found: In peripheral blood, the disease-linked clones were found at relatively low frequencies and had a CD8+ phenotype. A TCR beta motif made up of eight or nine highly homologous amino acid variants appeared to be characteristic of blood from ankylosing spondylitis patients. The disease-linked clones were reported as significantly enriched in matched synovial fluid samples from ankylosing spondylitis patients. Some TCR beta motif variants had previously been reported in synovial fluid and blood of reactive arthritis patients, which suggested common disease-initiation mechanisms.

Trimming removed 6 bases from V and 2 bases from J; the gene matches leave 7 bases unexplained. The CDR3 covers 15 residues, taking in both the cysteine and the phenylalanine. Only the CDR3 DNA stays, 45 bases, in frame from base 1. The germline V gene encodes CDR1 SGHRS and CDR2 YFSETQ. The specimen sequenced was blood, either unsorted or a sorted T cell fraction (not recorded which). The chain couples TRBV5-1 to TRBJ2-3, and TRBD1 aligns with 9 junction nucleotides. This sequence originates from a female donor with ankylosing spondylitis or in good health (not recorded which). The CDR3 region reads CASKRTGVPTDTQYF. The DNA is TGCGCCAGCAAACGGACAGGGGTACCCACAGATACGCAGTATTTT.